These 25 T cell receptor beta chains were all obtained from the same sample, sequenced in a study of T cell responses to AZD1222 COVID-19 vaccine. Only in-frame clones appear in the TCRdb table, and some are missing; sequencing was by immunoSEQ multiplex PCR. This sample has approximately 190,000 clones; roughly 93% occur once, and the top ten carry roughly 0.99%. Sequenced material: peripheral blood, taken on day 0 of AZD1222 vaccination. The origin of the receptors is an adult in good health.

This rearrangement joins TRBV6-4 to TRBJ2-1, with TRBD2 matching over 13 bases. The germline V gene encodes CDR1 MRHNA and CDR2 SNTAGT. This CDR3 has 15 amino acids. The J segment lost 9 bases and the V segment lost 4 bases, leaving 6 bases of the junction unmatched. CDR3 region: CASSVLAGGYLEQFF. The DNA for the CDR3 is TGTGCCAGCAGTGTACTAGCGGGAGGGTACCTTGAGCAGTTCTTC.

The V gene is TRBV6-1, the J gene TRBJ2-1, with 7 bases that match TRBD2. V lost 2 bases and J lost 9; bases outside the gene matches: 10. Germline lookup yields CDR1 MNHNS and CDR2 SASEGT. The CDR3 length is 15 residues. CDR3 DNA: TGTGCCAGCAGTGAACGTCGGGCGGGAGTTAGTGAGCAGTTCTTC. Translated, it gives CASSERRAGVSEQFF.

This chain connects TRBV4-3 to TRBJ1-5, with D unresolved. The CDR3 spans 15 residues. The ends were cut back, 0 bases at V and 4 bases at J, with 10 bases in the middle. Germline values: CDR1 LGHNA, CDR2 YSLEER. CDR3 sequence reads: CASSQERRGNQPQHF. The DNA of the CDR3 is TGCGCCAGCAGCCAAGAGCGGCGGGGAAATCAGCCCCAGCATTTT.

The CDR3 bases are TGCGCCAGCAGCCTTACAGGGCCCCCTAACTATGGCTACACCTTC. Protein product: CASSLTGPPNYGYTF. This sequence joins TRBV5-1 and TRBJ1-2, with D possibly TRBD1 on 6 matching bases. CDR3 size: 15 residues. Trimming took 4 bases from V and 0 from J, leaving 13 bases between them. The germline V gene encodes CDR1 SGHRS and CDR2 YFSETQ. Full variable domain (outside the CDR3, taken from reference TRBV5-1 and TRBJ1-2): KAGVTQTPRYLIKTRGQQVTLSCSPISGHRSVSWYQQTPGQGLQFLFEYFSETQRNKGNFPGRFSGRQFSNSRSEMNVSTLELGDSALYLCASSLTGPPNYGYTFGSGTRLTVV.

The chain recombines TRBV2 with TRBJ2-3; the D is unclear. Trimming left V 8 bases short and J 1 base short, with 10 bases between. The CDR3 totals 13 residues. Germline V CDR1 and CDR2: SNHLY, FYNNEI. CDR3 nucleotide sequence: TGTGCCAGCCAGCCGTGGCGCACAGATACGCAGTATTTT. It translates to CASQPWRTDTQYF. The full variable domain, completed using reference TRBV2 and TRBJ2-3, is EPEVTQTPSHQVTQMGQEVILRCVPISNHLYFYWYRQILGQKVEFLVSFYNNEISEKSEIFDDQFSVERPDGSNFTLKIRSTKLEDSAMYFCASQPWRTDTQYFGPGTRLTVL.

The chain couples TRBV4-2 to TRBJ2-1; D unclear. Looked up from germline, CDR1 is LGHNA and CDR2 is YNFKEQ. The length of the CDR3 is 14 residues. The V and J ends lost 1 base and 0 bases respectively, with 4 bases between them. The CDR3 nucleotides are TGTGCCAGCAGCCAAGTCCCCTCCTACAATGAGCAGTTCTTC. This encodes CASSQVPSYNEQFF.

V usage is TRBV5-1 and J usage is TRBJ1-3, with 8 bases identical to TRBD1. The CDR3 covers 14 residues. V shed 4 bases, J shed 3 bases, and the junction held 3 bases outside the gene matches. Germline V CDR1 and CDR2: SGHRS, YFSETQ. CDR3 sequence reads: CASSPDRGGNTIYF. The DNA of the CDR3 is TGCGCCAGCAGCCCCGACAGGGGTGGAAACACCATATATTTT. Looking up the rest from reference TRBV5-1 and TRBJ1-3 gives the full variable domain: KAGVTQTPRYLIKTRGQQVTLSCSPISGHRSVSWYQQTPGQGLQFLFEYFSETQRNKGNFPGRFSGRQFSNSRSEMNVSTLELGDSALYLCASSPDRGGNTIYFGEGSWLTVV.

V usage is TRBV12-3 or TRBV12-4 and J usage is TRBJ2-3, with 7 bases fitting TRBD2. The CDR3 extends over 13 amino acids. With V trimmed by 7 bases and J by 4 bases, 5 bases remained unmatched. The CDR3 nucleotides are TGTGCCAGCACCCTCCGGGGGGCAGATACGCAGTATTTT. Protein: CASTLRGADTQYF.

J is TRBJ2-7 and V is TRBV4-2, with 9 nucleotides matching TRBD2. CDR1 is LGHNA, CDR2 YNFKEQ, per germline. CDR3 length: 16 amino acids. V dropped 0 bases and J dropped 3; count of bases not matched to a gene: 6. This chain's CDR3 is CASSQDRSSGGYEQYF. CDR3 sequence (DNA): TGTGCCAGCAGCCAAGATAGAAGTAGCGGGGGCTACGAGCAGTACTTC.

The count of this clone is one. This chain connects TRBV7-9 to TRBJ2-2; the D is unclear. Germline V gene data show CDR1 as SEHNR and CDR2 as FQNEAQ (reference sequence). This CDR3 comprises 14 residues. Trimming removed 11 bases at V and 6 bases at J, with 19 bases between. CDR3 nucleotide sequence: TGTGCCTGTATTGTGTCAGGATTAGCCGGGGAGCTGTTTTTT. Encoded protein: CACIVSGLAGELFF. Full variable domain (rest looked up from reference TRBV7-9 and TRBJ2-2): DTGVSQNPRHKITKRGQNVTFRCDPISEHNRLYWYRQTLGQGPEFLTYFQNEAQLEKSRLLSDRFSAERPKGSFSTLEIQRTEQGDSAMYLCACIVSGLAGELFFGEGSRLTVL.

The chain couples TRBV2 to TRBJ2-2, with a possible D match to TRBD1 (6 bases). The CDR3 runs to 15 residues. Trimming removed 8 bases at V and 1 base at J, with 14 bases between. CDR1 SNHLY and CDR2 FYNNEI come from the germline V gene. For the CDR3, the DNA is TGTGCCAGCTCTCCGGGACACATGAACACCGGGGAGCTGTTTTTT. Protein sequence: CASSPGHMNTGELFF.

Here the CDR3 reads CASRHRGNNEKLFF. The CDR3 DNA reads as TGTGCCAGCAGACACAGGGGGAATAATGAAAAACTGTTTTTT. V and J are TRBV6-5 and TRBJ1-4; 8 bases agree with TRBD1. The CDR3 extends over 14 amino acids. The V gene end was trimmed by 6 bases and the J gene end by 4 bases; junction bases not matched to a gene: 4. Germline CDR1 is MNHEY and CDR2 is SVGAGI.

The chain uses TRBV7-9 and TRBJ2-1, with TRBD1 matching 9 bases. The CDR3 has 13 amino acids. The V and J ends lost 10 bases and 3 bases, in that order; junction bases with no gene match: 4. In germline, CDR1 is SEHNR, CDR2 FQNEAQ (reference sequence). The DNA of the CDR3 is TGTGCCACGGACAGGGGTCTCTACAATGAGCAGTTCTTC. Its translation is CATDRGLYNEQFF.

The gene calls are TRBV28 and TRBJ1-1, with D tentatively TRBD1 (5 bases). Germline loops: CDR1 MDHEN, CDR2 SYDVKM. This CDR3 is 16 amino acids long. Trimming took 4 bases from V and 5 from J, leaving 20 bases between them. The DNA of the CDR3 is TGTGCCAGCAGTTCCCCAGGCCACGCGGAGGGGACTGAAGCTTTCTTT. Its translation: CASSSPGHAEGTEAFF.

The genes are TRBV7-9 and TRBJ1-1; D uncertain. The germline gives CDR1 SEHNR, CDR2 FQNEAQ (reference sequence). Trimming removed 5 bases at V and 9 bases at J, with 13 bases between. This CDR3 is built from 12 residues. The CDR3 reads CASSADMTQAFF. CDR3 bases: TGTGCCAGCAGCGCCGATATGACCCAAGCTTTCTTT.

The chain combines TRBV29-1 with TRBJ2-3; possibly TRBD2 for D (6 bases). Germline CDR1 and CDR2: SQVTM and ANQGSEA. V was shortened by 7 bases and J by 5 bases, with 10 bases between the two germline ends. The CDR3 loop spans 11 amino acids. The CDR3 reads CSGDSGDTQYF. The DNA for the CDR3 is TGCAGCGGGGATAGCGGAGATACGCAGTATTTT.

CDR3 sequence reads: CASSTLRDRGQYEQYF. The CDR3 DNA reads TGTGCCAGTAGTACTCTCCGGGACAGGGGGCAATACGAGCAGTACTTC. The genes are TRBV19 and TRBJ2-7, with TRBD1 identical over 12 bases. The junction had 8 bases not matched to a gene; V was cut back by 4 bases and J by 4 bases. The CDR3 consists of 16 residues. Germline loops: CDR1 LNHDA, CDR2 SQIVND (reference sequence).

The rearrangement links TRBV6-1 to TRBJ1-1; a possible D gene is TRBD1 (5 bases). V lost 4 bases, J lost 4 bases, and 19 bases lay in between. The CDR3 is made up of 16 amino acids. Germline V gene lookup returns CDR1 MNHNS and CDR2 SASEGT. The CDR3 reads CASSGTGVGVSTEAFF. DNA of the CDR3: TGTGCCAGCAGTGGAACGGGGGTGGGGGTGAGCACTGAAGCTTTCTTT.

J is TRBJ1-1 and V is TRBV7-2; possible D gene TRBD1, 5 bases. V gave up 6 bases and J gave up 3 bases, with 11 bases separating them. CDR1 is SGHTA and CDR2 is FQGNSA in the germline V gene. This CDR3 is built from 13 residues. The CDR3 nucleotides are TGTGCCAGCAGACTCCAGGGAGACACTGAAGCTTTCTTT. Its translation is CASRLQGDTEAFF.

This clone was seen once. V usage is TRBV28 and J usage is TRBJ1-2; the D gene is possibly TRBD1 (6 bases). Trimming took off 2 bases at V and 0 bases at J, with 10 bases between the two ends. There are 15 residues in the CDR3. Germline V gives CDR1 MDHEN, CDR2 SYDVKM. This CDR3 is CASSLGQRANYGYTF. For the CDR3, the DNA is TGTGCCAGCAGTTTAGGACAGAGAGCTAACTATGGCTACACCTTC.

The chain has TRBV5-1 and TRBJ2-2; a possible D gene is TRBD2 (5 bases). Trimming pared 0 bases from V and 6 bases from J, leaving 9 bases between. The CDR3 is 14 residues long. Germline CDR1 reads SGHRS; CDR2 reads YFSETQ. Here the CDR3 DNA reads TGCGCCAGCAGCTTGGTCGCGGGCGCCGGGGAGCTGTTTTTT. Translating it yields CASSLVAGAGELFF.

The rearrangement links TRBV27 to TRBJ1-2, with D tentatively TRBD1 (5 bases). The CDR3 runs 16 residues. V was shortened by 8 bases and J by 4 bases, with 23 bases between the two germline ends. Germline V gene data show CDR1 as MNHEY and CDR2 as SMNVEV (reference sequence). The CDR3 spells CASWGMGQDGVYGYTF. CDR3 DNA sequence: TGTGCCAGCTGGGGTATGGGGCAGGACGGGGTCTATGGCTACACCTTC.

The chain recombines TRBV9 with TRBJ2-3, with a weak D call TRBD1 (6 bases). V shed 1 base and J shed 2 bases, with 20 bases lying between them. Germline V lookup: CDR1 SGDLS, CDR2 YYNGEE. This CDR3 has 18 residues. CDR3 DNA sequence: TGTGCCAGCAGCGTATTAGCCCCCAGGGGCTCTAACACAGATACGCAGTATTTT. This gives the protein CASSVLAPRGSNTDTQYF.

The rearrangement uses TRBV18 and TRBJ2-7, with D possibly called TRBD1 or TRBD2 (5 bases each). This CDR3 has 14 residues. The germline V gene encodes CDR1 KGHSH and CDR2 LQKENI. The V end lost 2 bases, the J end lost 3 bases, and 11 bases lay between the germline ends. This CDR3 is CASSPRDGGYEQYF. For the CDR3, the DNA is TGTGCCAGCTCACCAAGGGACGGAGGCTACGAGCAGTACTTC.

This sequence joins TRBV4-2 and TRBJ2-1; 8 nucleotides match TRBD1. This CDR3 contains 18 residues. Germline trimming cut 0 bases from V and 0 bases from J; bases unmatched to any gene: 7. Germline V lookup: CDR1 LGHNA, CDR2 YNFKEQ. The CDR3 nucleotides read TGTGCCAGCAGCCAAGATCGAAACAGGGGGATCTCCTACAATGAGCAGTTCTTC. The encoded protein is CASSQDRNRGISYNEQFF.